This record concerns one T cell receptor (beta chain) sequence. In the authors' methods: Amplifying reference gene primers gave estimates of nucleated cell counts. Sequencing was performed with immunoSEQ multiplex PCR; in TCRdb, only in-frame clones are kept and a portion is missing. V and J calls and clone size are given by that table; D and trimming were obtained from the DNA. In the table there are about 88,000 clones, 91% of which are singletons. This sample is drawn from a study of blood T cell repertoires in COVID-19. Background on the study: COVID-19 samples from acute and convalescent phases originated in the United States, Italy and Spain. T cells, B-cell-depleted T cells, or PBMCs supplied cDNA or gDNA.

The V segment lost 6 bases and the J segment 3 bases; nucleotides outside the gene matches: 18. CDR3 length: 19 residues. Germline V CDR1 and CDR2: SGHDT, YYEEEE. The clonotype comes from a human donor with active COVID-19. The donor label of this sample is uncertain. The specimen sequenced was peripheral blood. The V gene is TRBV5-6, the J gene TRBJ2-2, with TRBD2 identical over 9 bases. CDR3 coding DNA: TGTGCCAGCACCCAGGAAGCGGGGGGCCTTCACGACCACACCGGGGAGCTGTTTTTT. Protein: CASTQEAGGLHDHTGELFF.